Below, 30 T cell receptor beta chains from the same sample are listed, as sequenced in a study of cytomegalovirus exposure and HLA in healthy donors. PCR involved 60 Vbeta and 13 Jbeta primers. Generated by immunoSEQ multiplex PCR, the TCRdb table keeps only in-frame clones and is missing some. The sample holds about 130,000 clones, approximately 80% seen once. Sequenced material: PBMCs. The receptors come from a woman aged 18-35 years in good health and CMV-seropositive.

This chain connects TRBV4-2 to TRBJ2-7; tentative D call: TRBD1 (6 bases). CDR3 size: 12 residues. From germline, CDR1 is LGHNA and CDR2 YNFKEQ. The V end was cut by 3 bases, the J end by 3 bases, with 6 bases between. This CDR3 reads CASSQTGYEQYF. In DNA, the CDR3 is TGTGCCAGCAGCCAGACAGGCTACGAGCAGTACTTC.

This clone was seen only once. This rearrangement joins TRBV28 to TRBJ1-5; D is undetermined. The germline V gene encodes CDR1 MDHEN and CDR2 SYDVKM. The CDR3 extends over 15 amino acids. V lost 1 base to trimming and J lost 1 base, with 8 bases between them. CDR3 bases: TGTGCCAGCAGTTTATTAAGAGGGAGCAATCAGCCCCAGCATTTT. Protein product: CASSLLRGSNQPQHF.

This rearrangement joins TRBV5-1 to TRBJ1-3; 8 bases align to TRBD1. V was clipped by 4 bases and J by 8 bases; unmatched bases: 8. The CDR3 spans 14 residues. The germline gives CDR1 SGHRS, CDR2 YFSETQ. CDR3 amino acids: CASSRGQAEDTIYF. Here the CDR3 DNA reads TGCGCCAGCAGCCGGGGACAGGCCGAAGACACCATATATTTT.

V and J are TRBV6-4 and TRBJ2-3, with 8 nucleotides matching TRBD2. CDR1 and CDR2 from the germline V gene are MRHNA and SNTAGT. The V gene end was trimmed by 3 bases and the J gene end by 3 bases; junction bases not matched to a gene: 8. CDR3 length equals 16 residues. CDR3 region: CASSEGWLAGTDTQYF. CDR3 nucleotide sequence: TGTGCCAGCAGTGAAGGTTGGCTAGCGGGTACAGATACGCAGTATTTT.

The rearrangement links TRBV6-5 to TRBJ2-7; D is perhaps TRBD1 (6 bases). V lost 8 bases and J 6 bases, leaving 11 bases between the germline ends. This CDR3 is 11 amino acids long. The germline gives CDR1 MNHEY, CDR2 SVGAGI. CDR3 sequence (DNA): TGTGCCAGCGAGTGGGGGCGCGAGCAGTACTTC. Its protein product is CASEWGREQYF.

V and J are TRBV14 and TRBJ2-7; 11 nucleotides line up with TRBD2. Trimming removed 3 bases from V and 3 bases from J; junction bases left unmatched: 4. Germline CDR1 reads SGHDN; CDR2 reads FVKESK. This CDR3 has 15 amino acids. The CDR3 loop is CASSHTLAGVYEQYF. CDR3 coding DNA: TGTGCCAGCAGCCACACACTAGCGGGGGTCTACGAGCAGTACTTC.

The chain carries TRBV11-2 and TRBJ2-4; TRBD2 might be the D (7 bases). The CDR3 totals 15 residues. V shed 0 bases and J shed 5 bases, with 11 bases lying between them. The germline CDR1 and CDR2 sequences are SGHAT and FQNNGV. The CDR3, as DNA: TGTGCCAGCAGCTTAGACCGGGGGGCGGAAAACATTCAGTACTTC. Translated: CASSLDRGAENIQYF.

This chain links TRBV6-5 with TRBJ2-5, with 8 bases identical to TRBD2. The germline V gene encodes CDR1 MNHEY and CDR2 SVGAGI. The CDR3 sequence is 15 residues long. The V and J ends lost 4 bases and 4 bases, in that order; junction bases with no gene match: 8. CDR3 nucleotides: TGTGCCAGCAGTTTCCCCAGCGGGGGAGCAGAGACCCAGTACTTC. Its protein product is CASSFPSGGAETQYF.

The rearrangement joins TRBV6-5 to TRBJ2-7; 10 nucleotides line up with TRBD1. V was pared by 6 bases and J by 3 bases, with 8 bases of the junction left unmatched. Per germline, CDR1 MNHEY and CDR2 SVGAGI. The CDR3 covers 15 residues. The CDR3 region has the DNA TGTGCCAGCAGCAACACCGGGACAGGGGACTACGAGCAGTACTTC. This gives the protein CASSNTGTGDYEQYF.

The chain combines TRBV7-6 with TRBJ2-1; D uncertain. Germline V gene lookup returns CDR1 SGHVS and CDR2 FNYEAQ. V was shortened by 5 bases and J by 3 bases, with 8 bases between the two germline ends. The CDR3 length is 13 residues. DNA for the CDR3: TGTGCCAGCAGCCCCCGCAGCTACAATGAGCAGTTCTTC. Encoded protein: CASSPRSYNEQFF.

The chain joins TRBV9 to TRBJ2-7, with TRBD1 matching 7 bases. The junction had 7 bases not matched to a gene; V was cut back by 0 bases and J by 7 bases. CDR1 SGDLS and CDR2 YYNGEE come from the germline V gene. The CDR3 is 14 amino acids. The CDR3 DNA sequence: TGTGCCAGCAGCGTAGGGGACAGACTTCTGGAGCAGTACTTC. Encoded protein: CASSVGDRLLEQYF.

This clone was observed a handful of times. V usage is TRBV7-9 and J usage is TRBJ1-1; D unclear. Germline V gene sequence: CDR1 SEHNR, CDR2 FQNEAQ (reference sequence). The CDR3 runs 13 residues. Trimming cost V 4 bases and J 3 bases, with 9 bases left between them. The CDR3 DNA follows: TGTGCCAGCAGCTCGAGTCTTCACACTGAAGCTTTCTTT. Translated, it gives CASSSSLHTEAFF.

This chain connects TRBV4-3 to TRBJ1-3, with D possibly matching TRBD1 (5 bases). Trimming took 2 bases from V and 0 from J, leaving 11 bases between them. In germline, CDR1 is LGHNA, CDR2 YSLEER. CDR3 length: 16 residues. CDR3 sequence: CASSQPLGLSGNTIYF. CDR3 DNA: TGCGCCAGCAGCCAACCCTTGGGGCTCTCTGGAAACACCATATATTTT.

The rearrangement joins TRBV29-1 to TRBJ2-7; TRBD2 aligns across 7 bases. This CDR3 comprises 12 residues. The V gene's germline CDR1 is SQVTM and CDR2 ANQGSEA. J lost 5 bases, V lost 6 bases, and 7 bases had no gene match. CDR3 amino acids: CSVAGLNDEQYF. The CDR3 nucleotides read TGCAGCGTGGCGGGACTAAACGACGAGCAGTACTTC.

The chain has TRBV28 and TRBJ2-5; D may be TRBD2 (6 bases). The V and J ends lost 4 bases and 2 bases respectively, with 8 bases between them. The CDR3 has 13 amino acids. CDR1 is MDHEN and CDR2 is SYDVKM in the germline V gene. CDR3 coding DNA: TGTGCCAGCAGTTGGAGGGGACAAGAGACCCAGTACTTC. This translates into CASSWRGQETQYF.

V usage is TRBV2 and J usage is TRBJ1-2; the match to TRBD1 covers 8 bases. V lost 6 bases, J lost 13 bases, and 16 bases stayed unmatched. The germline V gene encodes CDR1 SNHLY and CDR2 FYNNEI. This CDR3 spans 14 amino acids. The CDR3 DNA follows: TGTGCCAGCAGGGGGACAGGACTGGGGGTGGCTGGCACCTTC. This codes for CASRGTGLGVAGTF.

This chain uses TRBV27 with TRBJ2-7, with 11 bases that match TRBD2. Germline assignment: CDR1 MNHEY and CDR2 SMNVEV (reference sequence). This CDR3 is 14 amino acids long. Trimming at V came to 5 bases and at J to 3 bases, leaving 3 bases not matched to a gene. In nucleotides, the CDR3 is TGTGCCAGCAGTCCGGGGACTAGCGGCTACGAGCAGTACTTC. Protein: CASSPGTSGYEQYF.

The sample holds one count of this clone. The chain joins TRBV18 to TRBJ1-3; D may be TRBD1 (6 bases). Trimming pared 2 bases from V and 0 bases from J, leaving 11 bases between. There are 16 residues in the CDR3. Per germline, CDR1 KGHSH and CDR2 LQKENI. CDR3 DNA sequence: TGTGCCAGCTCACCAAATACAGGGTCCTCTGGAAACACCATATATTTT. Translating it yields CASSPNTGSSGNTIYF.

The chain combines TRBV7-9 with TRBJ1-5; the D is unclear. Per the germline V gene, CDR1 is SEHNR and CDR2 is FQNEAQ (reference sequence). V lost 3 bases and J lost 4, with 7 bases in between. The CDR3 is 13 residues long. The CDR3 is CASSFQENQPQHF. The CDR3 DNA reads TGTGCCAGCAGCTTCCAGGAAAATCAGCCCCAGCATTTT.

CDR3 in DNA: TGCGCCAGCAGCTTGATGGCAGGCGAGCAGTACTTC. It encodes CASSLMAGEQYF. The chain joins TRBV5-1 to TRBJ2-7; D remains unclear. Trimming cost V 1 base and J 6 bases, with 8 bases left between them. This CDR3 region has 12 residues. The germline CDR1 and CDR2 sequences are SGHRS and YFSETQ.

This chain connects TRBV5-1 to TRBJ1-2; D not resolved. The length of the CDR3 is 13 residues. Per germline, CDR1 SGHRS and CDR2 YFSETQ. V was shortened by 4 bases and J by 0 bases, with 7 bases between the two germline ends. The DNA for the CDR3 is TGCGCCAGCAGCGCGACTTCTAACTATGGCTACACCTTC. Protein product: CASSATSNYGYTF.

In its sample, this clone was seen once. The rearrangement links TRBV28 to TRBJ2-7, with a tentative D call TRBD1 (8 bases). The length of the CDR3 is 15 residues. Trimming pared 6 bases from V and 3 bases from J, leaving 18 bases between. The germline V gene has CDR1 MDHEN and CDR2 SYDVKM. CDR3 protein: CASRDTGGGLYEQYF. The CDR3 coding sequence is TGTGCCAGCAGGGATACAGGGGGGGGTCTCTACGAGCAGTACTTC.

In this sample, this clone turned up a few times. The V and J genes are TRBV9 and TRBJ1-4; 8 positions match TRBD1. This CDR3 has 15 amino acids. The J segment lost 7 bases and the V segment lost 4 bases, leaving 9 bases of the junction unmatched. Germline lookup yields CDR1 SGDLS and CDR2 YYNGEE. CDR3 coding DNA: TGTGCCAGCAGCCTTACAGGGGGTCAGGGTGAAAAACTGTTTTTT. Its protein is CASSLTGGQGEKLFF.

The J gene is TRBJ1-1, the V gene TRBV4-1; TRBD1 matches at 9 bases. The V gene's germline CDR1 is MGHRA and CDR2 YSYEKL. Trimming took 4 bases from V and 4 from J; bases not matched to a gene: 10. The CDR3 loop spans 16 amino acids. CDR3 loop: CASSPGQGNSRTEAFF. The CDR3 region has the DNA TGCGCCAGCAGCCCGGGACAGGGTAACTCGCGCACTGAAGCTTTCTTT.

The chain links TRBV5-5 to TRBJ1-1, with TRBD1 matching 10 bases. The V gene end was trimmed by 4 bases and the J gene end by 7 bases; junction bases not matched to a gene: 4. The CDR3 runs to 13 residues. Per germline, CDR1 SGHKS and CDR2 YYEKEE (reference sequence). The CDR3 region has the DNA TGTGCCAGCAGCCGACAGGGGGCGGTTGAAGCTTTCTTT. It translates to CASSRQGAVEAFF.

The chain has TRBV6-1 and TRBJ2-5; 7 bases are a match to TRBD1. The germline V gene encodes CDR1 MNHNS and CDR2 SASEGT. J gave up 5 bases and V 6 bases, and 3 bases lay outside the gene matches. The CDR3 has 12 amino acids. In nucleotides, the CDR3 is TGTGCCAGCAGCCCCAGGGGGGAGACCCAGTACTTC. Its translation is CASSPRGETQYF.

V and J are TRBV5-1 and TRBJ2-3; 7 positions agree with TRBD1. The V and J ends lost 6 bases and 3 bases, in that order; junction bases with no gene match: 7. The CDR3 has 14 amino acids. CDR1 SGHRS and CDR2 YFSETQ come from the germline V gene. Here the CDR3 DNA reads TGCGCCAGCAACGGGGCAGGGGGAACAGATACGCAGTATTTT. It encodes CASNGAGGTDTQYF.

V gene TRBV6-1 combines with J gene TRBJ2-4, with D possibly matching TRBD1 (6 bases). V gave up 3 bases and J gave up 3 bases, with 12 bases separating them. This CDR3 is 15 amino acids long. Per germline, CDR1 MNHNS and CDR2 SASEGT. The CDR3 is CASSDPGAGKNIQYF. For the CDR3, the DNA is TGTGCCAGCAGTGACCCAGGGGCGGGCAAAAACATTCAGTACTTC.

The gene calls are TRBV7-9 and TRBJ2-2, with D perhaps matching TRBD1 (6 bases). Germline V gives CDR1 SEHNR, CDR2 FQNEAQ (reference sequence). Trimming pared 2 bases from V and 3 bases from J, leaving 16 bases between. CDR3 length: 17 residues. Here the CDR3 reads CASSLFPGQIYTGELFF. The CDR3 DNA reads as TGTGCCAGCAGCTTATTCCCGGGACAAATCTACACCGGGGAGCTGTTTTTT.

The chain employs TRBV4-1 and TRBJ2-7; D is uncertain. The V end lost 0 bases, the J end lost 8 bases, and 17 bases lay between the germline ends. The CDR3 has 15 amino acids. Germline CDR1 and CDR2: MGHRA and YSYEKL. DNA for the CDR3: TGCGCCAGCAGCCAAGAAGCAGGCCCCGTTGGCAAGCAGTACTTC. It is translated as CASSQEAGPVGKQYF.